The 21 T cell receptor beta chains presented below share a single source sample, sequenced in a study of tumor-infiltrating lymphocytes in primary liver carcinoma. Bulk tissue was left unsorted, and RNA and DNA were co-extracted from 20-30 mg of it. The investigators made TCR beta cDNA from approximately 0.5 ug total RNA, using a constant-region primer. Modified slightly, ARM-PCR produced TCR beta libraries over three nested multiplex PCR rounds. Researchers ran the first two PCR rounds for approximately 9 cycles each with TRBV1-TRBV30 forward primers and a C-beta reverse primer. TCRdb re-called the multiplex PCR reads through MiXCR, storing one row per CDR3 protein. The sample comprises over 95,000 distinct CDR3 sequences, about 70% of which are singletons, and approximately 10% rests with the top ten. The sequenced sample was liver tumor tissue from sampling region 5. Subset in this sample: tumor region T5, tumor centre. These receptor sequences come from an older woman with primary liver carcinoma and hepatitis B virus infection.

This clonotype came up many times. CDR3 nucleotides: TGTGCCAGCAGTCGGACTAGAGGCGTCTCCTACAATGAGCAGTTCTTC. It codes for CASSRTRGVSYNEQFF. The chain carries TRBV6-1 and TRBJ2-1, with 7 positions matching TRBD2. CDR3 length: 16 residues. Losses at the gene ends were 5 bases for V and 0 bases for J; bases not matched to a gene: 7. Germline V gives CDR1 MNHNS, CDR2 SASEGT.

As to this clonotype: Because the CDR3 is missing its conserved closing phenylalanine or tryptophan, this is likely a read error. No DNA is shown, since the ends of the CDR3 on it are uncertain; the CDR3 is the one TCRdb lists. V and J are TRBV11-2 and TRBJ2-1. Termini included, the CDR3 measures 13 amino acids. The V gene's germline CDR1 is SGHAT and CDR2 FQNNGV. The CDR3 here is CASSRDGYNEPFL.

With respect to this clonotype: One end of the junction varies from germline; a read error may be responsible. The chain employs TRBV29-1 and TRBJ2-7; D is perhaps TRBD2 (6 bases). Germline V gene data show CDR1 as SQVTM and CDR2 as ANQGSEA. CDR3 length: 15 amino acids. CDR3 DNA: TGTAGCGTTGAAGACACCGGGACTCCCCCGTACGAGCAGTACTTC. Protein sequence: CSVEDTGTPPYEQYF.

The genes are TRBV5-1 and TRBJ2-1; TRBD2 agrees at 11 bases. CDR3 length: 18 residues. Germline V lookup: CDR1 SGHRS, CDR2 YFSETQ. V lost 4 bases, J lost 8 bases, and 17 bases stayed unmatched. The CDR3 region is CASSPSLLAGVKSDEQFF. The CDR3 DNA reads TGCGCCAGCAGCCCCTCCTTACTAGCGGGAGTCAAGAGCGATGAGCAGTTCTTC.

This clonotype was seen at least ten times. The chain is built from TRBV4-1 and TRBJ1-1; D is perhaps TRBD1 (5 bases). The CDR3 extends over 14 amino acids. The V gene's germline CDR1 is MGHRA and CDR2 YSYEKL. V lost 4 bases to trimming and J lost 4 bases, with 13 bases between them. CDR3 amino acids: CASSPRVRGTEAFF. DNA for the CDR3: TGCGCCAGCAGCCCCAGGGTACGTGGCACTGAAGCTTTCTTT.

This clonotype showed up just a few times. A much larger clone lies a single base off, so this may be a read error. The chain combines TRBV29-1 with TRBJ2-5; D ambiguous. The CDR3 length is 13 residues. Germline CDR1 is SQVTM and CDR2 is ANQGSEA. The CDR3 sequence: CSVEEPAKETQCF. CDR3 DNA: TGCAGCGTTGAAGAACCGGCTAAAGAGACCCAGTGCTTC.

The chain combines TRBV12-3 or TRBV12-4 with TRBJ2-3; maybe TRBD2 (5 bases). The CDR3 consists of 15 residues. V was trimmed by 6 bases and J by 0 bases, leaving 13 bases between them. CDR3 DNA sequence: TGTGCCAGCAGCCGCGGGCAGTTTAGCACAGATACGCAGTATTTT. It specifies CASSRGQFSTDTQYF.

This clonotype was detected only once. A much more abundant neighbour one base away suggests this may be a read error. Because the CDR3 is missing its conserved closing phenylalanine or tryptophan, this is likely a read error. The chain is built from TRBV28 and TRBJ2-1; 8 bases match TRBD1. The CDR3 totals 16 residues. With V trimmed by 1 base and J by 0 bases, 2 bases remained unmatched. CDR1 is MDHEN, CDR2 SYDVKM, per germline. The CDR3 DNA sequence: TGTGCCAGCAGTTTATCTGGACAGGGCTCCTACAATGAGCAGTTCATC. It encodes CASSLSGQGSYNEQFI.

Comment on this clonotype: Germline and junction disagree at one end, which may indicate a read error. The J gene is TRBJ2-1, the V gene TRBV4-1; 11 nucleotides agree with TRBD2. This CDR3 has 20 amino acids. The germline CDR1 and CDR2 sequences are MGHRA and YSYEKL. The DNA for the CDR3 is TGCGCCAGCAGCCAAGATCCACGGACTAGCGGGCGAAGCTCCTACAATGACCAGTTCTTC. This gives the protein CASSQDPRTSGRSSYNDQFF.

Notes on this clonotype: One base away lies a much larger clone, so this may be a sequencing read error. The gene calls are TRBV30 and TRBJ1-1; a weak D match, TRBD1 (5 bases). With 0 bases removed from V and 5 bases from J, the gap between germline ends came to 19 bases. The length of the CDR3 is 16 residues. The germline gives CDR1 GTSNPN, CDR2 SVGIG (reference sequence). As DNA, the CDR3 is TGTGCCTGGAGTGTAGTCGGCAGGGAGAGGGAGACTGAAGCTTTCTTT. This gives the protein CAWSVVGRERETEAFF.

This clonotype was observed a single time. At one end the junction does not follow the germline gene, possibly because of a read error. This chain links TRBV7-8 with TRBJ2-2; the match to TRBD2 covers 11 bases. CDR3 length: 16 amino acids. Germline V gives CDR1 SGHVS, CDR2 FQNEAQ. CDR3 in DNA: TGTGCCAGCAGCTTAAGACTAGCGGGAATCACCGGGGAGCTGCCTTTT. Its protein is CASSLRLAGITGELPF. Full variable domain (outside the CDR3, taken from reference TRBV7-8 and TRBJ2-2): GAGVSQSPRYKVAKRGQDVALRCDPISGHVSLFWYQQALGQGPEFLTYFQNEAQLDKSGLPSDRFFAERPEGSVSTLKIQRTQQEDSAVYLCASSLRLAGITGELPFGEGSRLTVL.

Remarks on this clonotype: This may arise from a read error, as a much more abundant clone is one base away. This chain connects TRBV12-3 or TRBV12-4 to TRBJ1-5; a weak D match, TRBD1 (6 bases). The CDR3 runs 15 residues. CDR3 sequence: CVSSLRGASNQPQHF. The CDR3 nucleotides are TGTGTCAGCAGTTTGCGGGGGGCAAGCAATCAGCCCCAGCATTTT.

Concerning this clonotype itself: Possible read error: a much larger clone is one base away. The J gene is TRBJ1-1, the V gene TRBV10-2; 7 nucleotides match TRBD1. The CDR3 extends over 13 amino acids. CDR1 is WSHSY, CDR2 SAAADI, per germline. The CDR3 reads CANRGQSNTGAFF. For the CDR3, the DNA is TGCGCCAACAGGGGACAGTCGAACACTGGAGCTTTCTTT.

This clonotype was recorded once. At one of its ends the junction is not consistent with the germline gene, which may arise from a read error. The chain links TRBV11-2 to TRBJ2-2, with no clear D. The CDR3 is 13 amino acids. Germline assignment: CDR1 SGHAT and CDR2 FQNNGV. The CDR3 reads CVSSLDRIGKLFF. In DNA form, the CDR3 reads TGTGTCAGCAGCTTAGATAGGATTGGGAAGCTGTTTTTT.

The chain is built from TRBV2 and TRBJ2-7, with 7 bases lining up with TRBD1. The V segment lost 4 bases and the J segment 3 bases; nucleotides outside the gene matches: 12. The CDR3 is 16 amino acids. Germline-derived CDR1 and CDR2 are SNHLY and FYNNEI. CDR3 residues: CASSAPSGTDIYEQYF. The CDR3 nucleotides read TGTGCCAGCAGTGCCCCTTCCGGGACAGATATCTACGAGCAGTACTTC.

This clonotype occurred once. The chain links TRBV10-3 to TRBJ2-3, with D uncertain. The CDR3 has 14 amino acids. Germline CDR1 reads ENHRY; CDR2 reads SYGVKD. V was pared by 6 bases and J by 0 bases, with 10 bases between. The DNA for the CDR3 is TGTGCCATCAGGGTCTGCGGCAGCACAGATACGCAGTATTTT. Translation gives CAIRVCGSTDTQYF.

V and J are TRBV11-2 and TRBJ2-1, with D possibly being TRBD2 (5 bases). Trimming took off 10 bases at V and 8 bases at J, with 21 bases between the two ends. CDR3 length equals 14 residues. The germline gives CDR1 SGHAT, CDR2 FQNNGV. CDR3 residues: CATSSIARTHEQFF. The DNA of the CDR3 is TGTGCCACCAGTTCCATAGCGAGGACGCATGAGCAGTTCTTC.

This clonotype was counted only a few times. The chain carries TRBV28 and TRBJ1-2, with D hard to call. Germline CDR1 and CDR2: MDHEN and SYDVKM. V was trimmed by 7 bases and J by 1 base, leaving 19 bases between them. The CDR3 consists of 16 residues. CDR3 loop: CASTVPSDTVNYGYTF. DNA of the CDR3: TGTGCCAGCACCGTGCCCTCAGATACGGTTAACTATGGCTACACCTTC.

In the case of this clonotype: Lacking the conserved final phenylalanine or tryptophan, this CDR3 likely reflects a read error. This chain uses TRBV28 with TRBJ1-1, with no clear D. Germline CDR1 MDHEN, CDR2 SYDVKM. The CDR3 length is 13 residues. The V end lost 10 bases, the J end lost 2 bases, and 14 bases lay between the germline ends. CDR3 protein: CAIRLRINTEAFS. CDR3 in DNA: TGTGCCATCAGGTTGAGGATCAACACTGAAGCTTTCTCT.

Turning to this clonotype: Likely a read error: the CDR3 ends without its conserved phenylalanine or tryptophan. V gene TRBV6-5 combines with J gene TRBJ2-1; possible D gene TRBD2, 6 bases. CDR1 MNHEY and CDR2 SVGAGI come from the germline V gene. The CDR3 has 15 amino acids. V was cut by 6 bases and J by 7 bases, with 19 bases left in between. In DNA, the CDR3 is TGTGCCAGCAGGCTTCTATCGGGAGAATGGAATGAGCAGTTCGTC. As protein: CASRLLSGEWNEQFV.

The V call is TRBV28, the J call TRBJ1-1; a weak D match, TRBD1 (5 bases). V was trimmed by 3 bases and J by 8 bases, leaving 13 bases between them. Per germline, CDR1 MDHEN and CDR2 SYDVKM. The CDR3 sequence is 13 residues long. In DNA form, the CDR3 reads TGTGCCAGCAGTTTCGGGGGGACCCCCGAAGCTTTCTTT. This gives the protein CASSFGGTPEAFF.